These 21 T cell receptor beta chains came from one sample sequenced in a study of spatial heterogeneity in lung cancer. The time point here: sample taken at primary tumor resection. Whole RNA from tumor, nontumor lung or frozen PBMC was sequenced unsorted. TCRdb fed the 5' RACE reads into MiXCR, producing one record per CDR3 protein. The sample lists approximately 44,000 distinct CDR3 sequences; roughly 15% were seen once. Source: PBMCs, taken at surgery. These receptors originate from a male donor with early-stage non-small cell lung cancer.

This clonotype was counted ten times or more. The CDR3 coding sequence is TGTGCCAGCAGCGTAGGCGCCTCCTACGAGCAGTACTTC. Translating it yields CASSVGASYEQYF. The chain uses TRBV9 and TRBJ2-7; D gene ambiguous. The CDR3 sequence is 13 residues long. The germline V gene has CDR1 SGDLS and CDR2 YYNGEE. Trimming removed 0 bases from V and 0 bases from J, with 4 bases in between. The full variable domain, in which reference TRBV9 and TRBJ2-7 provide the parts outside the CDR3, is DSGVTQTPKHLITATGQRVTLRCSPRSGDLSVYWYQQSLDQGLQFLIQYYNGEERAKGNILERFSAQQFPDLHSELNLSSLELGDSALYFCASSVGASYEQYFGPGTRLTVT.

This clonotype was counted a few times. Here the CDR3 reads CASKGRLTGELFF. CDR3 bases: TGTGCCAGTAAGGGCAGACTAACCGGGGAGCTGTTTTTT. This rearrangement joins TRBV19 to TRBJ2-2, with D tentatively TRBD2 (5 bases). CDR3 length equals 13 residues. Germline V gene data show CDR1 as LNHDA and CDR2 as SQIVND (reference sequence). Trimming removed 7 bases at V and 5 bases at J, with 11 bases between.

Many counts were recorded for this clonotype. The CDR3 nucleotides read TGTGCCAGCAGCCTGGACAGGGGCAATCAGCCCCAGCATTTT. Protein: CASSLDRGNQPQHF. The chain couples TRBV12-3 or TRBV12-4 to TRBJ1-5; 8 nucleotides match TRBD1. The CDR3 runs to 14 residues. Losses at the gene ends were 6 bases for V and 2 bases for J; bases not matched to a gene: 3.

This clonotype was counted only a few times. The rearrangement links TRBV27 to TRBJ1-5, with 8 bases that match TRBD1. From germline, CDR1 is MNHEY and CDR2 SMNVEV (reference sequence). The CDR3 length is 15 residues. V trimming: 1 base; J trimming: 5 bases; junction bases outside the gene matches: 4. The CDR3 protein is CASSLLGQGYQPQHF. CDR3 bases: TGTGCCAGCAGTTTATTAGGACAGGGCTATCAGCCCCAGCATTTT.

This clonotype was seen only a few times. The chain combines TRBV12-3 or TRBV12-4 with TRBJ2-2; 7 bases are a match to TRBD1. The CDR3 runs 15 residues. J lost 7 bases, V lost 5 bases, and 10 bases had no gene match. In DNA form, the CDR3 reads TGTGCCAGCAGTCCGGACAGGCCGAGAAACGGGGAGCTGTTTTTT. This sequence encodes CASSPDRPRNGELFF.

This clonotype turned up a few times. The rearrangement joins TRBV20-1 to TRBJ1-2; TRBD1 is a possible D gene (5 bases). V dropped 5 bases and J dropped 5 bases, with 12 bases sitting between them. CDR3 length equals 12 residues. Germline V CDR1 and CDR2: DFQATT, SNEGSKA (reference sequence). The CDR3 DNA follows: TGCAGTGCTCGCGGGCGACAGTATGGCTACACCTTC. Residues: CSARGRQYGYTF.

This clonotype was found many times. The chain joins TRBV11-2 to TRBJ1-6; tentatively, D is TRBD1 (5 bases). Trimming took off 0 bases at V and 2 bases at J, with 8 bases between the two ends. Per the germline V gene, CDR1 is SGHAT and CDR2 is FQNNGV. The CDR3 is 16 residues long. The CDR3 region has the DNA TGTGCCAGCAGCTTAGATAGAGGGGCCTATAATTCACCCCTCCACTTT. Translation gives CASSLDRGAYNSPLHF.

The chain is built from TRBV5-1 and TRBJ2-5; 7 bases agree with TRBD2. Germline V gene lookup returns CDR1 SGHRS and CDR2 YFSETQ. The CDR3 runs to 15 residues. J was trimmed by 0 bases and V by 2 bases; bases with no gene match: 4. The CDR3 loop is CASSFDAGDQETQYF. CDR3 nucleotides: TGCGCCAGCAGCTTTGACGCGGGGGACCAAGAGACCCAGTACTTC.

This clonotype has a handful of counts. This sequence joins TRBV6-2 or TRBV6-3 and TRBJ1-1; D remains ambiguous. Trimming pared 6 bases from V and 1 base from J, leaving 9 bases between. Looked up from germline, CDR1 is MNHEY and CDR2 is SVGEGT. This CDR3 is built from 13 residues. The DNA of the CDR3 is TGTGCCAGCAGAACTATTGCGAACACTGAAGCTTTCTTT. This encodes CASRTIANTEAFF.

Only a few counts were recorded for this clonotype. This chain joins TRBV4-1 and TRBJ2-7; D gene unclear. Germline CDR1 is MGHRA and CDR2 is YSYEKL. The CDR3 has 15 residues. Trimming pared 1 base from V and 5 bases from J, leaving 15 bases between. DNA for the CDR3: TGCGCCAGCAGCCAAGTTCCTATCCAGATCCACGAGCAGTACTTC. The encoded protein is CASSQVPIQIHEQYF.

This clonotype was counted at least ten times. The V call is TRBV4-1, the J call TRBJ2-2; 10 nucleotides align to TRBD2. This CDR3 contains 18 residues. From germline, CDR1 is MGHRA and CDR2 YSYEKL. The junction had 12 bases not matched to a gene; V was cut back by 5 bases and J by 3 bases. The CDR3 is CASSGRLAGDSYTGELFF. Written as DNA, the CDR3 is TGCGCCAGCAGCGGCCGCCTAGCGGGAGACAGCTACACCGGGGAGCTGTTTTTT.

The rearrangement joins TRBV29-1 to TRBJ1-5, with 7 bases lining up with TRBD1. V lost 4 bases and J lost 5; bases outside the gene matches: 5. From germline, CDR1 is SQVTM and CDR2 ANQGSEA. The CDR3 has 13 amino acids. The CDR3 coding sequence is TGCAGCGTTGCTGGACAGGCGGATCAGCCCCAGCATTTT. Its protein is CSVAGQADQPQHF. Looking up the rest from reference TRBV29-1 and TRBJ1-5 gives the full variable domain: SAVISQKPSRDICQRGTSLTIQCQVDSQVTMMFWYRQQPGQSLTLIATANQGSEATYESGFVIDKFPISRPNLTFSTLTVSNMSPEDSSIYLCSVAGQADQPQHFGDGTRLSIL.

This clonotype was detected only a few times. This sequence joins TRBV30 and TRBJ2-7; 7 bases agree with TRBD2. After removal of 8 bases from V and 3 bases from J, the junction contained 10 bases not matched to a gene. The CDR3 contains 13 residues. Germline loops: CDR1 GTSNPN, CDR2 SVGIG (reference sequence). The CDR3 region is CAIRAGTNYEQYF. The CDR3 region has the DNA TGTGCCATACGAGCGGGAACGAACTACGAGCAGTACTTC. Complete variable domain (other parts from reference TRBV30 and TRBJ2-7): SQTIHQWPATLVQPVGSPLSLECTVEGTSNPNLYWYRQAAGRGLQLLFYSVGIGQISSEVPQNLSASRPQDRQFILSSKKLLLSDSGFYLCAIRAGTNYEQYFGPGTRLTVT.

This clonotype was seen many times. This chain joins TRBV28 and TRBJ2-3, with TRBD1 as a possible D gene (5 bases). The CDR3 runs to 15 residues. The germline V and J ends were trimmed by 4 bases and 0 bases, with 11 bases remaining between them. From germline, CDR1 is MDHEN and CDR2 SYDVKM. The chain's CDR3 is CASSWGRASTDTQYF. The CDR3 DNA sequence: TGTGCCAGCAGTTGGGGCAGGGCAAGCACAGATACGCAGTATTTT.

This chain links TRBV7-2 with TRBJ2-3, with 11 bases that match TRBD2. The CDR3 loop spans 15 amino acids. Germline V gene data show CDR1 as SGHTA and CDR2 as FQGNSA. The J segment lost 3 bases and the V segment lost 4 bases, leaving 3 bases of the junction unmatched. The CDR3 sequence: CASSSWTSGTDTQYF. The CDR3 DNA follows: TGTGCCAGCAGCTCATGGACTAGCGGGACAGATACGCAGTATTTT.

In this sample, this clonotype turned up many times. In nucleotides, the CDR3 is TGTGCCACAGGGGGGACACCGCCGGACACTGAAGCTTTCTTT. This codes for CATGGTPPDTEAFF. The chain uses TRBV10-3 and TRBJ1-1, with 7 nucleotides matching TRBD1. The V segment lost 10 bases and the J segment 3 bases; nucleotides outside the gene matches: 11. Germline V gives CDR1 ENHRY, CDR2 SYGVKD. CDR3 size: 14 residues.

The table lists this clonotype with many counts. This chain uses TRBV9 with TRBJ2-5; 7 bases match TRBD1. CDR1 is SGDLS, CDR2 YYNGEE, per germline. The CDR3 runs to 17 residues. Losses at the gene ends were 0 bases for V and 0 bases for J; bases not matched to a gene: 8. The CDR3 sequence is CASSVALGQAHQETQYF. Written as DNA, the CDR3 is TGTGCCAGCAGCGTAGCCCTCGGACAGGCGCACCAAGAGACCCAGTACTTC.

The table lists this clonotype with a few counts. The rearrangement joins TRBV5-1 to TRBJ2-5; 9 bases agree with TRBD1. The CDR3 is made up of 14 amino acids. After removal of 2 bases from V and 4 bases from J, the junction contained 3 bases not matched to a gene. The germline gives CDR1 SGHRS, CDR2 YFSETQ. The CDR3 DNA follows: TGCGCCAGCAGCTTAGCGACAGGGGGAGAGACCCAGTACTTC. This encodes CASSLATGGETQYF.

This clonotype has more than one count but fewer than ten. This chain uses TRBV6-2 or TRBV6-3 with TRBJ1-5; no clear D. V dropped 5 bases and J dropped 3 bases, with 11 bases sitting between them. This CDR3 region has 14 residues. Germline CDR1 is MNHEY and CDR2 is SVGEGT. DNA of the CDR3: TGTGCCAGCAGTCCCCGGGCCTACAATCAGCCCCAGCATTTT. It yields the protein CASSPRAYNQPQHF.

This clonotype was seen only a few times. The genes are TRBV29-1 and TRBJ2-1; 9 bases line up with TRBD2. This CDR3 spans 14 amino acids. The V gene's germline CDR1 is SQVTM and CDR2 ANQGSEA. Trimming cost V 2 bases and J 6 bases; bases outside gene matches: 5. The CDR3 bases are TGCAGCGTTGAACTAGCGGGGCTACCCAATGAGCAGTTCTTC. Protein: CSVELAGLPNEQFF.

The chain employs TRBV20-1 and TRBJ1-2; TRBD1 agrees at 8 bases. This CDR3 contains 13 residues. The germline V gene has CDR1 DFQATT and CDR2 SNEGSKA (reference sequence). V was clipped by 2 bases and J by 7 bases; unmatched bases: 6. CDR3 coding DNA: TGCAGTGCTAGAAGGCAGGGGGCTCCTGGCTACACCTTC. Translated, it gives CSARRQGAPGYTF.